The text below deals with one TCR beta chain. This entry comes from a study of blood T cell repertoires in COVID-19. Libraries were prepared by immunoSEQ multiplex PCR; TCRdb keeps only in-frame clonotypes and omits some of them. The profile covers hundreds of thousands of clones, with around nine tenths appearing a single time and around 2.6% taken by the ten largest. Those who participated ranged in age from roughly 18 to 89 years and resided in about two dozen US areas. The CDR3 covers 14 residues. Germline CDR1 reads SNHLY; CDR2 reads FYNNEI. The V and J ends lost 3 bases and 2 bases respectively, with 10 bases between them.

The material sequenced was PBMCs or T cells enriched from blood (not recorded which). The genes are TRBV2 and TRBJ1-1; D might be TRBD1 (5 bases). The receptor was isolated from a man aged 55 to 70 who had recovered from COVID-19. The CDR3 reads CASSDRQGNTEAFF. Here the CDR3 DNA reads TGTGCCAGCAGTGATAGGCAGGGAAACACTGAAGCTTTCTTT.